This entry lists 30 T cell receptor beta chains sequenced from one sample in a study of CD8 T cells in Susac syndrome. The RNA input was about 0.5 to 1 ug, and it was reverse transcribed with random hexamers. TCRdb redid the calling of the immunoSEQ multiplex PCR reads with MiXCR, one entry per CDR3 protein. The sample has approximately 180,000 distinct CDR3 sequences, roughly 94% seen once. The specimen sequenced was CD4+ T cells from PBMCs. The source of these receptors is a human donor with Susac syndrome.

This clonotype was recorded only once. The genes are TRBV30 and TRBJ2-3; D call uncertain. The germline V gene encodes CDR1 GTSNPN and CDR2 SVGIG (reference sequence). Trimming pared 4 bases from V and 1 base from J, leaving 15 bases between. CDR3 size: 15 residues. For the CDR3, the DNA is TGTGCCTGGACCCGCGGCGACCGGCGCACAGATACGCAGTATTTT. It is translated as CAWTRGDRRTDTQYF.

This rearrangement joins TRBV19 to TRBJ2-5; the match to TRBD1 covers 8 bases. The germline gives CDR1 LNHDA, CDR2 SQIVND (reference sequence). There are 14 residues in the CDR3. V lost 4 bases to trimming and J lost 5 bases; unmatched junction nucleotides: 6. CDR3: CASSRQGSEETQYF. CDR3 DNA: TGTGCCAGTAGTAGACAGGGGTCTGAGGAGACCCAGTACTTC.

The chain joins TRBV10-3 to TRBJ2-5, with D perhaps TRBD1 or TRBD2 (5 bases each). Between the trimmed V and J ends, which lost 4 bases and 3 bases, there was a span of 9 bases. This CDR3 is built from 13 residues. Germline V gene lookup returns CDR1 ENHRY and CDR2 SYGVKD. CDR3 protein: CAISAGTKETQYF. The CDR3 coding sequence is TGTGCCATCAGTGCGGGGACGAAAGAGACCCAGTACTTC.

J is TRBJ1-5 and V is TRBV2, with D tentatively TRBD1 (5 bases). Trimming took 5 bases from V and 3 from J, leaving 14 bases between them. The CDR3 is 15 amino acids. The germline V gene encodes CDR1 SNHLY and CDR2 FYNNEI. Here the CDR3 reads CASSKGPPYNQPQHF. In nucleotides, the CDR3 is TGTGCCAGCAGTAAGGGGCCCCCTTACAATCAGCCCCAGCATTTT.

V and J are TRBV21-1 and TRBJ1-2. TRBV21-1 is a listed pseudogene. CDR3 size: 16 residues. CDR3 residues: CASSKGRYAANYGYTF. CDR3 in DNA: TGTGCCAGCAGCAAAGGTCGATATGCAGCTAACTATGGCTACACCTTC.

The V gene is TRBV7-9, the J gene TRBJ1-5, with D unclear. Trimming shortened V by 6 bases and J by 5 bases, and 11 bases separated the two germline ends. CDR1 and CDR2 (germline): SEHNR, FQNEAQ (reference sequence). The CDR3 runs 13 residues. CDR3 DNA sequence: TGTGCCAGCAGGTGGGCGGAGGATCAGCCCCAGCATTTT. Protein product: CASRWAEDQPQHF.

This clonotype was seen once. The CDR3 protein is CAWSLTSGNTIYF. DNA of the CDR3: TGTGCCTGGAGTTTGACCTCTGGAAACACCATATATTTT. The chain is built from TRBV30 and TRBJ1-3; D gene unclear. V lost 2 bases and J lost 0, with 5 bases in between. The CDR3 runs 13 residues. Germline CDR1 is GTSNPN and CDR2 is SVGIG (reference sequence).

This clonotype is categorized as medium-sized. V and J are TRBV11-2 and TRBJ2-5; D is unresolved. Germline V lookup: CDR1 SGHAT, CDR2 FQNNGV. The germline V and J ends were trimmed by 5 bases and 1 base, with 2 bases remaining between them. This CDR3 region has 11 residues. This CDR3 is CASSLQETQYF. In DNA, the CDR3 is TGTGCCAGCAGCCTCCAAGAGACCCAGTACTTC.

This clonotype came up once. This chain joins TRBV2 and TRBJ2-5; 8 positions agree with TRBD1. V shed 0 bases, J shed 5 bases, and the junction held 5 bases outside the gene matches. The CDR3 consists of 15 residues. Germline loops: CDR1 SNHLY, CDR2 FYNNEI. This CDR3 reads CASSEAQGARETQYF. The CDR3 DNA sequence: TGTGCCAGCAGTGAAGCTCAGGGGGCGAGGGAGACCCAGTACTTC.

The genes are TRBV12-3 or TRBV12-4 and TRBJ2-1; 9 bases map to TRBD2. The CDR3 contains 12 residues. The V segment lost 6 bases and the J segment 14 bases; nucleotides outside the gene matches: 8. CDR3 in DNA: TGTGCCAGCAGCCGTGGACTAGCGAGGGAGTTCTTC. Protein sequence: CASSRGLAREFF.

The V and J genes are TRBV29-1 and TRBJ1-1; the match to TRBD1 covers 11 bases. V shed 7 bases and J 11 bases; nucleotides not matched to a gene: 6. The CDR3 extends over 11 amino acids. Per the germline V gene, CDR1 is SQVTM and CDR2 is ANQGSEA. This CDR3 reads CSADRGREAFF. For the CDR3, the DNA is TGCAGCGCGGACAGGGGGCGCGAGGCTTTCTTT.

This rearrangement joins TRBV24-1 to TRBJ2-5; D is unclear. CDR3 length equals 16 residues. The V end was cut by 3 bases, the J end by 5 bases, with 18 bases between. Germline values: CDR1 KGHDR, CDR2 SFDVKD. CDR3 bases: TGTGCCACCAGTGATCCAAAGACCACGGTAGGGGAGACCCAGTACTTC. This translates into CATSDPKTTVGETQYF.

This clonotype has only one observation. Its ends do not fully match the called genes, so a read error is possible. The chain is built from TRBV20-1 and TRBJ1-5; perhaps TRBD1 as D (6 bases). Germline V gene sequence: CDR1 DFQATT, CDR2 SNEGSKA (reference sequence). This CDR3 has 13 amino acids. The chain's CDR3 is CSARGGGNQPQHF. CDR3 coding DNA: TGCAGTGCTCGCGGGGGGGGCAACCAGCCCCAGCATTTT.

The J gene is TRBJ2-3, the V gene TRBV2, with a possible D match to TRBD2 (5 bases). This CDR3 is built from 13 residues. The V gene's germline CDR1 is SNHLY and CDR2 FYNNEI. The V end was cut by 4 bases, the J end by 5 bases, with 10 bases between. In DNA, the CDR3 is TGTGCCAGCAGTGTTATAGAGGGAGATACGCAGTATTTT. Encoded protein: CASSVIEGDTQYF.

This chain connects TRBV28 to TRBJ1-3; D unresolved. Germline V lookup: CDR1 MDHEN, CDR2 SYDVKM. CDR3 length: 14 residues. Trimming removed 4 bases at V and 4 bases at J, with 11 bases between. The CDR3 bases are TGTGCCAGCAGTTCCGGACTGGTGGGAAACACCATATATTTT. Its protein is CASSSGLVGNTIYF.

The gene calls are TRBV29-1 and TRBJ2-2; D might be TRBD1 or TRBD2, each matching 5 bases. The V end was cut by 7 bases, the J end by 3 bases, with 15 bases between. Germline CDR1 and CDR2: SQVTM and ANQGSEA. This CDR3 spans 14 amino acids. CDR3 protein: CSAVGQGDTGELFF. The CDR3, as DNA: TGCAGCGCCGTAGGGCAGGGAGACACCGGGGAGCTGTTTTTT.

This rearrangement joins TRBV11-2 to TRBJ2-5; 14 nucleotides match TRBD2. This CDR3 region has 17 residues. CDR1 SGHAT and CDR2 FQNNGV come from the germline V gene. V was clipped by 5 bases and J by 4 bases; unmatched bases: 9. The CDR3 protein is CASSRGLAGGLGETQYF. CDR3 in DNA: TGTGCCAGCAGCCGAGGACTAGCGGGAGGTTTAGGAGAGACCCAGTACTTC.

This chain joins TRBV5-1 and TRBJ1-2; 7 positions agree with TRBD1. V trimming: 2 bases; J trimming: 8 bases; junction bases outside the gene matches: 9. Germline assignment: CDR1 SGHRS and CDR2 YFSETQ. The CDR3 runs 14 residues. CDR3 protein: CASSFSGTAEGYTF. The CDR3 DNA sequence: TGCGCCAGCAGCTTTAGCGGGACAGCTGAGGGCTACACCTTC.

V usage is TRBV3-1 and J usage is TRBJ1-1, with D perhaps TRBD1 (6 bases). CDR3 length: 13 amino acids. The ends were cut back, 2 bases at V and 5 bases at J, with 9 bases in the middle. The V gene's germline CDR1 is LGHDT and CDR2 YNNKEL (reference sequence). The CDR3 here is CASSQPGVTEAFF. The CDR3 DNA follows: TGTGCCAGCAGCCAACCAGGGGTGACTGAAGCTTTCTTT.

This clonotype showed up just once. The rearrangement links TRBV2 to TRBJ1-2; unclear D gene. The V end lost 1 base, the J end lost 3 bases, and 9 bases lay between the germline ends. The CDR3 contains 14 residues. Germline CDR1 is SNHLY and CDR2 is FYNNEI. Written as DNA, the CDR3 is TGTGCCAGCAGTGAAGTCAACAGAGACTATGGCTACACCTTC. Amino acids: CASSEVNRDYGYTF.

The chain joins TRBV20-1 to TRBJ1-2; 7 bases fit TRBD1. Looked up from germline, CDR1 is DFQATT and CDR2 is SNEGSKA (reference sequence). This CDR3 is built from 13 residues. V shed 6 bases, J shed 3 bases, and the junction held 7 bases outside the gene matches. The CDR3 spells CSAAPQGYYGYTF. In DNA, the CDR3 is TGCAGTGCGGCTCCACAGGGGTACTATGGCTACACCTTC.

V and J are TRBV29-1 and TRBJ2-3; D call uncertain. Germline CDR1 is SQVTM and CDR2 is ANQGSEA. CDR3 length equals 13 residues. V was trimmed by 7 bases and J by 1 base, leaving 12 bases between them. The CDR3 DNA is TGCAGCGCTGCCTGGATGGGCACAGATACGCAGTATTTT. This translates into CSAAWMGTDTQYF.

The V call is TRBV21-1, the J call TRBJ2-7; the D call in the table, TRBD2, was not verified against the DNA. TRBV21-1 is a listed pseudogene. CDR3 length: 15 residues. In DNA, the CDR3 is TGTGCCAGCAGGTTCCGAGACAAGCCTTCCTACGAGCAGTACTTC. Protein sequence: CASRFRDKPSYEQYF.

The J gene is TRBJ1-2, the V gene TRBV12-3 or TRBV12-4, with D uncertain. V was pared by 3 bases and J by 2 bases, with 4 bases between. The CDR3 runs to 12 residues. CDR3 sequence reads: CASSFENYGYTF. The CDR3 DNA reads TGTGCCAGCAGTTTCGAGAACTATGGCTACACCTTC.

The V gene is TRBV6-2 or TRBV6-3, the J gene TRBJ2-1, with 7 bases fitting TRBD1. Germline V gene data show CDR1 as MNHEY and CDR2 as SVGEGT. The CDR3 contains 13 residues. The ends lost 6 bases at V and 7 bases at J; junction bases unmatched: 6. As DNA, the CDR3 is TGTGCCAGCAGGGGACAGTCCGAGAATGAGCAGTTCTTC. Translation gives CASRGQSENEQFF.

This clonotype was recorded a few times. The chain links TRBV6-6 to TRBJ2-5, with D hard to call. The CDR3 totals 12 residues. Germline V gene sequence: CDR1 MNHNY, CDR2 SVGAGI (reference sequence). Between the trimmed V and J ends, which lost 4 bases and 1 base, there was a span of 4 bases. This chain's CDR3 is CASSSSQETQYF. CDR3 nucleotide sequence: TGTGCCAGCAGTTCCTCCCAAGAGACCCAGTACTTC.

The chain links TRBV29-1 to TRBJ1-2; D may be TRBD1 (6 bases). The CDR3 is 12 residues long. Germline values: CDR1 SQVTM, CDR2 ANQGSEA. V gave up 0 bases and J gave up 5 bases, with 7 bases separating them. In DNA, the CDR3 is TGCAGCGTTGAAGAAGGGGGTTATGGCTACACCTTC. Translation gives CSVEEGGYGYTF.

The chain uses TRBV3-1 and TRBJ2-5; D possibly corresponds to TRBD1 (5 bases). This CDR3 contains 14 residues. V lost 6 bases to trimming and J lost 1 base, with 12 bases between them. Germline V gene sequence: CDR1 LGHDT, CDR2 YNNKEL (reference sequence). The CDR3 is CASRSGHFQETQYF. In DNA form, the CDR3 reads TGTGCCAGCAGGAGTGGACACTTCCAAGAGACCCAGTACTTC.

This chain uses TRBV20-1 with TRBJ1-5; no clear D. CDR1 and CDR2 (germline): DFQATT, SNEGSKA (reference sequence). Trimming shortened V by 5 bases and J by 7 bases, and 15 bases separated the two germline ends. CDR3 length equals 13 residues. The CDR3 bases are TGCAGTGCTCCCGCGGCAGGTGGACAGCCCCAGCATTTT. Residues: CSAPAAGGQPQHF.

This chain uses TRBV3-1 with TRBJ1-2; tentatively, D is TRBD1 (6 bases). Germline V gene lookup returns CDR1 LGHDT and CDR2 YNNKEL (reference sequence). V lost 8 bases to trimming and J lost 2 bases, with 6 bases between them. The CDR3 loop spans 11 amino acids. For the CDR3, the DNA is TGTGCCAGCGGACAGAACTATGGCTACACCTTC. It yields the protein CASGQNYGYTF.